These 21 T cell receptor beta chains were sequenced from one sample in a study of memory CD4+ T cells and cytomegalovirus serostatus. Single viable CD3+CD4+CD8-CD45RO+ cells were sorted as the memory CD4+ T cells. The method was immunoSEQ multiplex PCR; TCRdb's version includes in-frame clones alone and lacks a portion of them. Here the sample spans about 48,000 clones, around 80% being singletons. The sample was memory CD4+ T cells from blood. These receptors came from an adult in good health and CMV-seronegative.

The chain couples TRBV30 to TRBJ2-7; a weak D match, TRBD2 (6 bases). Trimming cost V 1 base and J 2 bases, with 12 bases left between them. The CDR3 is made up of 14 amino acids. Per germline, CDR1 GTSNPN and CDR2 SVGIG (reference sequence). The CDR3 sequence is CAWSAGTYAYEQYF. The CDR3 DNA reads TGTGCCTGGAGTGCCGGGACTTATGCCTACGAGCAGTACTTC.

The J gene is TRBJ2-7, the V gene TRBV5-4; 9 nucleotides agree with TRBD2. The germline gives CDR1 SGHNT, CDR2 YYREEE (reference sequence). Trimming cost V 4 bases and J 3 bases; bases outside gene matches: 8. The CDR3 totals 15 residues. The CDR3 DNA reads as TGTGCCAGCAGCCCCGGGACTAGCCATAACTACGAGCAGTACTTC. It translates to CASSPGTSHNYEQYF.

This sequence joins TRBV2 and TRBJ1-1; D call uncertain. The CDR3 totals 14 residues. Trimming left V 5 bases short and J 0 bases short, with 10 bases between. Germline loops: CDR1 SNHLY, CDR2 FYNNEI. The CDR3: CASSRANMNTEAFF. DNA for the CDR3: TGTGCCAGCAGTCGGGCTAACATGAACACTGAAGCTTTCTTT.

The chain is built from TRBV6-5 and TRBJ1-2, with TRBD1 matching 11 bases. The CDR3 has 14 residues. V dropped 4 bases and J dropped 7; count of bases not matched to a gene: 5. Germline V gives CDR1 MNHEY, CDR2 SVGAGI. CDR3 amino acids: CASSSGQGAGGYTF. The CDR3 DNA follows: TGTGCCAGCAGTTCTGGACAGGGGGCAGGTGGCTACACCTTC.

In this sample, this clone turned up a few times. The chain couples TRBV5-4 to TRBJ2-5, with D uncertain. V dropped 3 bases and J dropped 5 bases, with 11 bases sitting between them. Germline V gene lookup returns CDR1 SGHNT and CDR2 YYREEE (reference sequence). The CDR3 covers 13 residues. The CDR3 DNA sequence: TGTGCCAGCAGCTCGTTACCCCGGGAGACCCAGTACTTC. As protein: CASSSLPRETQYF.

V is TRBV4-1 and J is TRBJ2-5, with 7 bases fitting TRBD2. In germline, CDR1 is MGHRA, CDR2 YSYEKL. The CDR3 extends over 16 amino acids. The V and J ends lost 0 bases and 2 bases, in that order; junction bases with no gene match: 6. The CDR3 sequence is CASSQEGLAEQETQYF. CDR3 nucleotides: TGCGCCAGCAGCCAAGAAGGGCTAGCGGAGCAAGAGACCCAGTACTTC.

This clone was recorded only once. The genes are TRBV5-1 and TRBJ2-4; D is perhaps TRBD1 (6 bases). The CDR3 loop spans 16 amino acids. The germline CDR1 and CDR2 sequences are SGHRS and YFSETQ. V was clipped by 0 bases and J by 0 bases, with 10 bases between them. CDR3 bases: TGCGCCAGCAGCTTGGGGGGACAAAGAGCCAAAAACATTCAGTACTTC. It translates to CASSLGGQRAKNIQYF. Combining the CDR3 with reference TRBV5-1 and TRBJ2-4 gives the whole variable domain KAGVTQTPRYLIKTRGQQVTLSCSPISGHRSVSWYQQTPGQGLQFLFEYFSETQRNKGNFPGRFSGRQFSNSRSEMNVSTLELGDSALYLCASSLGGQRAKNIQYFGAGTRLSVL.

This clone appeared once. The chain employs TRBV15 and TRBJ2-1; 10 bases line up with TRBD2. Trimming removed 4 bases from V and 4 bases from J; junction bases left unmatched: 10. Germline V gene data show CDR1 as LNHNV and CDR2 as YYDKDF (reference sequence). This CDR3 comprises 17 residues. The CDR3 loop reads CATSTSGGSANYNEQFF. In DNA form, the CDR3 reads TGTGCCACCAGCACTAGCGGGGGAAGTGCAAATTACAATGAGCAGTTCTTC.

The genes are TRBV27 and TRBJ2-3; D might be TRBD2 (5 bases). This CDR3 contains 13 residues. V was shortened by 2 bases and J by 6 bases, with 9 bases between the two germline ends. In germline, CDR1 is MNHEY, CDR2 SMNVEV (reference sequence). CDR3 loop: CASSLNTGDTQYF. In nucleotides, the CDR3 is TGTGCCAGCAGTTTAAACACGGGGGATACGCAGTATTTT.

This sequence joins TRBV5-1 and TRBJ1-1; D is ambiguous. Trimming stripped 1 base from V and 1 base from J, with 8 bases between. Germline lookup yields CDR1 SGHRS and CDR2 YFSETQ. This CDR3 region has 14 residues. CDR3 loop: CASSLRRTNTEAFF. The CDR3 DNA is TGCGCCAGCAGCTTGAGGAGGACGAACACTGAAGCTTTCTTT. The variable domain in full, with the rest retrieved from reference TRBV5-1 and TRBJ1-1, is KAGVTQTPRYLIKTRGQQVTLSCSPISGHRSVSWYQQTPGQGLQFLFEYFSETQRNKGNFPGRFSGRQFSNSRSEMNVSTLELGDSALYLCASSLRRTNTEAFFGQGTRLTVV.

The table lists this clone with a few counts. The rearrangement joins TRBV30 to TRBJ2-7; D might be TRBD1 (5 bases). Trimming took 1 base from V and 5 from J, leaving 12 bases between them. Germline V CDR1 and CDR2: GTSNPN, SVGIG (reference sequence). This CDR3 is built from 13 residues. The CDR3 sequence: CAWSGRVLDEQYF. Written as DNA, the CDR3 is TGTGCCTGGAGTGGCAGGGTTTTAGACGAGCAGTACTTC.

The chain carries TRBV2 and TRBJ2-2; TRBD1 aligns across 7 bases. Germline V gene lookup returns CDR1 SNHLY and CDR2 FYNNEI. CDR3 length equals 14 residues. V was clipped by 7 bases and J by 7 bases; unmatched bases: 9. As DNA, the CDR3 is TGTGCCAGCACGGGGACAGAGGCTAGCGGGGAGCTGTTTTTT. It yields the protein CASTGTEASGELFF.

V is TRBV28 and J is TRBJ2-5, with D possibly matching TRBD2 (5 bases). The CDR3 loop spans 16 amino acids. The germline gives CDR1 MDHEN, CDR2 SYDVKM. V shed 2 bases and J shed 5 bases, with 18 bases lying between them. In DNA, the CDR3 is TGTGCCAGCAGTTTAGGAGGAGCTTCTCGAGGTGAGACCCAGTACTTC. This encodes CASSLGGASRGETQYF.

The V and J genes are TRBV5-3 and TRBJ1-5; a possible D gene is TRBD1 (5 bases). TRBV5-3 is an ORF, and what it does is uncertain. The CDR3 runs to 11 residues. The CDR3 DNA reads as TGTGAATCAGGGATGGATCAGCCCCAGCATTTT. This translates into CESGMDQPQHF.

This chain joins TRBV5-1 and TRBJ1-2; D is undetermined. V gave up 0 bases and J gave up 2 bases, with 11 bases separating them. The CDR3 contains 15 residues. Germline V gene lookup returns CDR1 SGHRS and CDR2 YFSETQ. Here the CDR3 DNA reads TGCGCCAGCAGCTTGGGAAGAGGACGGAACTATGGCTACACCTTC. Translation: CASSLGRGRNYGYTF.

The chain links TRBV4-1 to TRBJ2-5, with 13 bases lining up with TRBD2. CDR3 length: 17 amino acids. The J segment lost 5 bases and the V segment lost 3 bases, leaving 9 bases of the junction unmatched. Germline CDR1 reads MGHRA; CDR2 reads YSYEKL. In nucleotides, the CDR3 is TGCGCCAGCAGCCAGCTCGGACTAGCGGGAGATTGGGAGACCCAGTACTTC. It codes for CASSQLGLAGDWETQYF.

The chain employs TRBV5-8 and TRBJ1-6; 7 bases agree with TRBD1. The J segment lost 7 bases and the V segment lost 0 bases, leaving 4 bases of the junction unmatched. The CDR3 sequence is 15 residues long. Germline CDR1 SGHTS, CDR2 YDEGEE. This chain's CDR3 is CASSLVQGGNSPLHF. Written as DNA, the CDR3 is TGTGCCAGCAGCTTGGTCCAGGGGGGGAATTCACCCCTCCACTTT.

CDR3 amino acids: CASSLQGRAGELFF. CDR3 coding DNA: TGTGCCAGTAGTCTGCAGGGAAGGGCCGGGGAGCTGTTTTTT. The chain recombines TRBV19 with TRBJ2-2; D may be TRBD1 (5 bases). The CDR3 runs to 14 residues. Looked up from germline, CDR1 is LNHDA and CDR2 is SQIVND (reference sequence). V lost 5 bases and J lost 6, with 13 bases in between.

The CDR3 bases are TGCGCCAGCAGCGGGGGACAGGTAACCTACGAGCAGTACTTC. Protein sequence: CASSGGQVTYEQYF. J is TRBJ2-7 and V is TRBV5-1, with TRBD1 matching over 8 bases. The length of the CDR3 is 14 residues. The trim removed 4 bases at V and 2 bases at J, leaving 5 bases unmatched. Per the germline V gene, CDR1 is SGHRS and CDR2 is YFSETQ.

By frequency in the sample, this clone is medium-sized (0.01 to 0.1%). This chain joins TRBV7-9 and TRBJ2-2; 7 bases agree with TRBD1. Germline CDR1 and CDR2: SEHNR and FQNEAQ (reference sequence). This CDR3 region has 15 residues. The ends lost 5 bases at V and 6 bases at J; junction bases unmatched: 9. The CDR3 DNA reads TGTGCCAGCAGCCCCCGACAGGGATCGGCCGGGGAGCTGTTTTTT. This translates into CASSPRQGSAGELFF.

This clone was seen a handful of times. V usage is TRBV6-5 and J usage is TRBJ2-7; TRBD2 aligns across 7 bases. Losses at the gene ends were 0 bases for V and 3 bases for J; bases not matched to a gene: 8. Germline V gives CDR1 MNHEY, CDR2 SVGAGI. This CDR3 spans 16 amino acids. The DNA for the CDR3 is TGTGCCAGCAGTTACTCAGATCGGGGAGGGTTCTACGAGCAGTACTTC. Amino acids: CASSYSDRGGFYEQYF.